The clone carrying this T cell receptor (beta chain) has at least ten counts. Antigen specificity is unknown. Trimming removed 3 bases from V and 5 bases from J; junction bases left unmatched: 12. The CDR3 covers 16 residues. This record comes from a study of T cells in Graves' hyperthyroidism and ophthalmopathy. Researchers amplified the TCR beta CDR3 regions from RNA transcripts. First-round RT-PCR with HTBI primers amplified the TCR CDR3 region. TCRdb processed the multiplex PCR reads anew with MiXCR; each CDR3 protein has one entry. The sample shows under 250,000 distinct CDR3 sequences, about 17% of them seen only once. Patients were aged 18 to 65, had disease duration under 2 months, and had newly diagnosed hyperthyroidism. Exclusion of a patient resulted from uncontrolled infection, other autoimmune disease, pregnancy or lactation. Clinical symptoms, serum thyroxine and TRAb, thyroid ultrasound and orbital computed tomography were used for the diagnoses.

The study's findings and limits: Progression to ophthalmopathy was predicted a median of 6.5 months early.

The source material was blood. The sequence was obtained from a woman in her fifties or sixties with Graves' hyperthyroidism. The chain carries TRBV12-3 or TRBV12-4 and TRBJ2-5, with 7 bases fitting TRBD2. As DNA, the CDR3 is TGTGCCAGCAGTTTTAGAGCGGGGTGGGGTGGCGAGACCCAGTACTTC. It yields the protein CASSFRAGWGGETQYF.